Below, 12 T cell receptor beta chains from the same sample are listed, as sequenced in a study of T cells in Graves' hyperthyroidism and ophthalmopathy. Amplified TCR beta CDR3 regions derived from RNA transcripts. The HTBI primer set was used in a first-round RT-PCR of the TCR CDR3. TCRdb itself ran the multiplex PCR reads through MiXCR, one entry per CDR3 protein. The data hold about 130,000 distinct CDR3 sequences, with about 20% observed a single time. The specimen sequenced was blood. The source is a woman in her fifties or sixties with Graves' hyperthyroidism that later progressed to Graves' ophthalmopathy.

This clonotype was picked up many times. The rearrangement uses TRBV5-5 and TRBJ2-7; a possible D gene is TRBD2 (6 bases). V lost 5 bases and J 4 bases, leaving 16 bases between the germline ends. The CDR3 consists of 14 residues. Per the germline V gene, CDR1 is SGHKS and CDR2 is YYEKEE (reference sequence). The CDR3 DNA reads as TGTGCCAGCAGTCCCCGGGACTCTCCATACGAGCAGTACTTC. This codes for CASSPRDSPYEQYF.

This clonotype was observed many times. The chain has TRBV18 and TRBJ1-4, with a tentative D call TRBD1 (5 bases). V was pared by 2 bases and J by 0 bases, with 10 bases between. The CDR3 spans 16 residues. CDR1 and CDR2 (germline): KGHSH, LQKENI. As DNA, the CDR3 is TGTGCCAGCTCACCAAGACAGAAGACAACTAATGAAAAACTGTTTTTT. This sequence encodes CASSPRQKTTNEKLFF.

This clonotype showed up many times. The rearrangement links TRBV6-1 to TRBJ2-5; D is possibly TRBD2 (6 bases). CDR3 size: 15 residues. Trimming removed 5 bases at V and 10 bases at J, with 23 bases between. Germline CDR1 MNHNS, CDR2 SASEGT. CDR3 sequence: CASSLLASDRGNQYF. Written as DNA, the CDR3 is TGTGCCAGCAGTTTGTTGGCTAGCGACAGAGGGAACCAGTACTTC.

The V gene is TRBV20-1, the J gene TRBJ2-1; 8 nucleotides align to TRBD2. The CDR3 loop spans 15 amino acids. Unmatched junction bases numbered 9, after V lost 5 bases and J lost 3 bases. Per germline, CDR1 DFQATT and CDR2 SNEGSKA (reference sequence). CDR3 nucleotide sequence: TGCAGTGCTTTTCAGCGGGGGCCCGTCTACAATGAGCAGTTCTTC. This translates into CSAFQRGPVYNEQFF.

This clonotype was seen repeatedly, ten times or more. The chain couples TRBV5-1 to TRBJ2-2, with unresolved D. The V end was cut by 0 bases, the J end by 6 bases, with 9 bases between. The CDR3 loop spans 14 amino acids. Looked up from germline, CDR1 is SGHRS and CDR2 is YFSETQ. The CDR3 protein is CASSLGGFAGELFF. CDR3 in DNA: TGCGCCAGCAGCTTGGGTGGATTCGCCGGGGAGCTGTTTTTT.

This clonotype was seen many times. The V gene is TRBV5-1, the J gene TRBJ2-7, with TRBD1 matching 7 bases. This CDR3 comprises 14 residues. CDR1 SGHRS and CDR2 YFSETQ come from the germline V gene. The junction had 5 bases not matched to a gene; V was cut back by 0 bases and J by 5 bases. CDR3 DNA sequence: TGCGCCAGCAGCTTGGTTTTCGACAGGGACGAGCAGTACTTC. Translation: CASSLVFDRDEQYF.

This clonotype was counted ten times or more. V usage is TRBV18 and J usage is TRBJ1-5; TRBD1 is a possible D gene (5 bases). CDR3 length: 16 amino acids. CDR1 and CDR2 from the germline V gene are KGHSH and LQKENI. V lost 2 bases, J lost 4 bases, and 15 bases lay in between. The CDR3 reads CASSPSGGTLNQPQHF. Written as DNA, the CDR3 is TGTGCCAGCTCACCATCCGGGGGTACCCTTAATCAGCCCCAGCATTTT.

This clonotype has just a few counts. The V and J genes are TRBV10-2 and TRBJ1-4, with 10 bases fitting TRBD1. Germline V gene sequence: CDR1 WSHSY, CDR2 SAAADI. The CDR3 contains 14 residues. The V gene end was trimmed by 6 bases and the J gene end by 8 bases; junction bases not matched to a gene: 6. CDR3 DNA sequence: TGCGCCAGCAGGGTGACAGGGGGCCACGAAAAACTGTTTTTT. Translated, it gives CASRVTGGHEKLFF.

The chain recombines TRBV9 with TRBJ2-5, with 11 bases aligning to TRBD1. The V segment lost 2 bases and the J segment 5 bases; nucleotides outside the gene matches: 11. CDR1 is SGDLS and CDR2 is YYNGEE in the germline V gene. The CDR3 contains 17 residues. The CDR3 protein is CASSVPTDRGRSETQYF. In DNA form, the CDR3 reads TGTGCCAGCAGCGTCCCCACGGACAGGGGGCGCTCCGAGACCCAGTACTTC.

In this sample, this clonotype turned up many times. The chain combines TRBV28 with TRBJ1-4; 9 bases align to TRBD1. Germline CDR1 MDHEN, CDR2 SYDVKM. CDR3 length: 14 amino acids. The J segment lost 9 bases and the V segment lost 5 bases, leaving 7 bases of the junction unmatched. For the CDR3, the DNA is TGTGCCAGCAGTACCGGGACAGGGAAGAAAAAACTGTTTTTT. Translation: CASSTGTGKKKLFF. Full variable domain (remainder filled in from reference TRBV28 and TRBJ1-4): DVKVTQSSRYLVKRTGEKVFLECVQDMDHENMFWYRQDPGLGLRLIYFSYDVKMKEKGDIPEGYSVSREKKERFSLILESASTNQTSMYLCASSTGTGKKKLFFGSGTQLSVL.

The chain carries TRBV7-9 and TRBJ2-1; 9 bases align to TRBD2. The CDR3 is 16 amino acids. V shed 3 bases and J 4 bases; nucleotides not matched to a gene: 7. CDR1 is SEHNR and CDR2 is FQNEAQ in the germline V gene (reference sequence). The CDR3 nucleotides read TGTGCCAGCAGCTTCCCAACTAGCGGGCCTTACAATGAGCAGTTCTTC. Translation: CASSFPTSGPYNEQFF. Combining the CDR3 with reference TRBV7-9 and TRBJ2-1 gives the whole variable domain DTGVSQNPRHKITKRGQNVTFRCDPISEHNRLYWYRQTLGQGPEFLTYFQNEAQLEKSRLLSDRFSAERPKGSFSTLEIQRTEQGDSAMYLCASSFPTSGPYNEQFFGPGTRLTVL.

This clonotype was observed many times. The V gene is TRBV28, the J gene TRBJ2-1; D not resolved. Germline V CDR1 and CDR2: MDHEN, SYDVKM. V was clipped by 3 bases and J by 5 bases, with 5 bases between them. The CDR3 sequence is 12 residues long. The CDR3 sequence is CASSLGNNEQFF. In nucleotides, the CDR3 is TGTGCCAGCAGTTTGGGCAACAATGAGCAGTTCTTC.